Listed below are T cell receptor beta chains from one sample, sequenced in a study of early T cells in non-severe SARS-CoV-2 infection. TCRdb reprocessed the 5' RACE reads via MiXCR and lists one record per CDR3 protein. The repertoire consists of 50,000 or so distinct CDR3 sequences, with 5.5% to 6.5% occurring once and the leading ten covering 4.5%. Sequences were obtained from whole blood. These receptors were collected from an adult who was a healthcare worker with PCR-confirmed SARS-CoV-2 infection or an uninfected control (not recorded which). The CDR3 runs from the conserved cysteine through the conserved F or W. A D gene is named only where the DNA matches it firmly. Part of the rows lack a size; the others show once, few, many or a class for expanded clones.

d_call	clone_size	j_call	v_call	cdr3_nt	cdr3_aa
-	many	TRBJ2-6	TRBV20-1	TGCAGTGCTAGACCTTTGATGCCGGGACCGCGCTCTGGGGCCAACGTCCTGACTTTC	CSARPLMPGPRSGANVLTF
-	many	TRBJ1-2	TRBV30	TGTGCCCGTGGCGCCCCGAGTGGCTACACCTTC	CARGAPSGYTF
-	many	TRBJ2-7	TRBV12-3/TRBV12-4	TGTGCCAGCAGTTTACAGCTGGGCTACGAGCAGTACTTC	CASSLQLGYEQYF
TRBD2	many	TRBJ2-1	TRBV12-3/TRBV12-4	TGTGCCAGCAGCCGCTCCTCACTAGCGGGAGCTGGGAATGAGCAGTTCTTC	CASSRSSLAGAGNEQFF
-	many	TRBJ2-1	TRBV7-3	TGTGCCAGCAGCGCCCCTCTAGCGCATGAGCAGTTCTTC	CASSAPLAHEQFF
TRBD1	many	TRBJ2-5	TRBV6-5	TGTGCCAGCAGTAGACAGGGGGCGGACGGGACCCAGTACTTC	CASSRQGADGTQYF
TRBD1	-	TRBJ1-5	TRBV12-5	TGTGCTAGTGGCAAGGGGGCAGCCCATCGGACCCAGCATTTT	CASGKGAAHRTQHF
-	many	TRBJ2-7	TRBV14	TGTGCCAGCAGCCAAGATTTAGCAGGGGATTGGGAGCAGTACTTC	CASSQDLAGDWEQYF
-	many	TRBJ1-2	TRBV7-9	TGTGCCAGCAGCCTGAAAGGAGTAGCTAACTATGGCTACACCTTC	CASSLKGVANYGYTF
-	many	TRBJ1-1	TRBV30	TGTGCCTGGTCCGGCGGGGGGGGCACTGAAGCTTTCTTT	CAWSGGGGTEAFF
TRBD1	many	TRBJ2-5	TRBV24-1	TGTGCCACCAGTGATTTGCTGCAGGGGGCTGGGGAGACCCAGTACTTC	CATSDLLQGAGETQYF
-	many	TRBJ1-1	TRBV29-1	TGCAGCGTTGCCCGGAGGGGCGGTGAAGCTTTCTTT	CSVARRGGEAFF
-	-	TRBJ1-1	TRBV27	TGTGCCAGCAGTTTTGGGGGGGGACGGTTCATGAACACTGAAGCTTTCTTT	CASSFGGGRFMNTEAFF
-	many	TRBJ2-6	TRBV4-3	TGCGCCACTTTAAAGATACAGCCGGGTATCGGGGCCAACGTCCTGACTTTC	CATLKIQPGIGANVLTF
-	-	TRBJ2-7	TRBV30	TGTGCCTGGAGTGCGGCTTGGGAAGAGCAGTACTTC	CAWSAAWEEQYF
-	medium-sized	TRBJ2-7	TRBV6-2/TRBV6-3	TGTGCCAGCAGTTACGTTGCTTCCCACGAGCAGTACTTC	CASSYVASHEQYF
-	-	TRBJ1-4	TRBV27	TGTGCCAGCAGTCCTTACAGCGCAACTAATGAAAAACTGTTTTTT	CASSPYSATNEKLFF
-	many	TRBJ1-1	TRBV5-6	TGTGCCAGCAGCTACACAGGTCGTGAAGCTTTCTTT	CASSYTGREAFF
-	-	TRBJ2-5	TRBV29-1	TGCAGCGTTGTCGTGGGAGGGGGGAAGACCCAGTACTTC	CSVVVGGGKTQYF
-	few	TRBJ2-2	TRBV7-9	TGTGCCAGCAGCGGGCACACGGGCACCGGGGAGCTGTTTTTT	CASSGHTGTGELFF